Only a few counts were recorded for the clone carrying this T cell receptor beta chain. Its antigen is undetermined. TCRdb re-called the 5' RACE reads with MiXCR, one entry per CDR3 protein. The table includes roughly 500,000 distinct CDR3 sequences, approximately 22% detected once. The data were taken from a study of identical twins. Study-wide findings and caveats: Whereas memory repertoires showed no such difference, abundant cord blood beta clonotypes carried fewer insertions.

The CDR3 has 12 residues. Trimming left V 7 bases short and J 13 bases short, with 17 bases between. The germline V gene has CDR1 SGHTA and CDR2 FQGNSA. These data also featured in a second study, about T cells expressing NK-cell markers. That work adds: The CD3+CD56-NKG2C+ fraction of a few donors was likewise dominated by these clonotypes.

The sample comprised CD4+ T cells sorted from blood. This chain uses TRBV7-2 with TRBJ2-1, with D perhaps TRBD1 (6 bases). The receptor was isolated from a woman aged 18-30 years in good health. DNA for the CDR3: TGTGCCAGCACCCCGACCGGGACAAGACAGTTCTTC. It is translated as CASTPTGTRQFF. Using reference TRBV7-2 and TRBJ2-1 for the parts outside the CDR3, the full variable domain is GAGVSQSPSNKVTEKGKDVELRCDPISGHTALYWYRQSLGQGLEFLIYFQGNSAPDKSGLPSDRFSAERTGGSVSTLTIQRTQQEDSAVYLCASTPTGTRQFFGPGTRLTVL.